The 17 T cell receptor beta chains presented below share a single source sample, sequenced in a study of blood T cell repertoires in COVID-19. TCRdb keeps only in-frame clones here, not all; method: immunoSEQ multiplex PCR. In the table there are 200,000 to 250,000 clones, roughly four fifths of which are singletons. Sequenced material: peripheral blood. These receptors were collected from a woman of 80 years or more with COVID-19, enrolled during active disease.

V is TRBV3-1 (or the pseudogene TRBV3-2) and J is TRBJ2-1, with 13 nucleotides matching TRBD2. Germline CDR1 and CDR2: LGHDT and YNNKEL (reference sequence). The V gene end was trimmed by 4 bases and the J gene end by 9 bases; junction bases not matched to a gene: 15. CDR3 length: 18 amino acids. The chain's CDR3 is CASSPRLAGGPLYVEQFF. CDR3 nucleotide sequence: TGTGCCAGCAGCCCCAGACTAGCGGGGGGCCCTCTCTACGTTGAGCAGTTCTTC.

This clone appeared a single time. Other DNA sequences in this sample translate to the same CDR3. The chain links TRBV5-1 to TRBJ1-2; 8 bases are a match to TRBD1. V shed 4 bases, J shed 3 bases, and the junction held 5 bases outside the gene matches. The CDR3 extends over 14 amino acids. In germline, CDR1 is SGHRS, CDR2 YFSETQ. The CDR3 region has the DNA TGCGCCAGCAGCCCCGGACAGGGATACTATGGCTACACCTTC. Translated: CASSPGQGYYGYTF.

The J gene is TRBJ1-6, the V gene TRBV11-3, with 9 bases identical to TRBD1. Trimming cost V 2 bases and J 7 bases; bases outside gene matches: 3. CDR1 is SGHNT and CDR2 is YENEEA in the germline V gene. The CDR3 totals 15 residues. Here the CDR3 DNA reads TGTGCCAGCAGCTTAACGGGACAGGGAAATTCACCCCTCCACTTT. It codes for CASSLTGQGNSPLHF.

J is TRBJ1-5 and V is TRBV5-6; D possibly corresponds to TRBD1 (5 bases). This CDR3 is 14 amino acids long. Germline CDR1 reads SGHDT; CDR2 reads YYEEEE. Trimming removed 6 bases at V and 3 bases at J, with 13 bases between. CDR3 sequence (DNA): TGTGCCAGCACCGAGGGGAGGGCCAATCAGCCCCAGCATTTT. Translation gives CASTEGRANQPQHF. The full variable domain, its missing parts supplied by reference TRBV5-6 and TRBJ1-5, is DAGVTQSPTHLIKTRGQQVTLRCSPKSGHDTVSWYQQALGQGPQFIFQYYEEEERQRGNFPDRFSGHQFPNYSSELNVNALLLGDSALYLCASTEGRANQPQHFGDGTRLSIL.

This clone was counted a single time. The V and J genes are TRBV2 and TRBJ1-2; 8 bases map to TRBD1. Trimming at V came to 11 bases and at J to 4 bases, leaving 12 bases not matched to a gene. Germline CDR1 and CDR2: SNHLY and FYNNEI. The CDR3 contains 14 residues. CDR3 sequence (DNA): TGTGCCGGAAGCGATAGGACAGGGACCTATGGCTACACCTTC. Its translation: CAGSDRTGTYGYTF.

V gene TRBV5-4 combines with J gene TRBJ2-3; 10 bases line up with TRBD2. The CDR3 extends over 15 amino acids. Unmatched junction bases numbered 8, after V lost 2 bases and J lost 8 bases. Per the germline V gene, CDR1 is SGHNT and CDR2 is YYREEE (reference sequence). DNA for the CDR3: TGTGCCAGCAGCTTACTAGCGGGGAGGGGAGCTACGCAGTATTTT. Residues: CASSLLAGRGATQYF.

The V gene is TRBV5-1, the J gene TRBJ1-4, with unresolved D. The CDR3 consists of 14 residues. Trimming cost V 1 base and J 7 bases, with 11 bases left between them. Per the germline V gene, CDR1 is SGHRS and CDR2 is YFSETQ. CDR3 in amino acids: CASSLTSSVEKLFF. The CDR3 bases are TGCGCCAGCAGCTTGACATCATCTGTTGAAAAACTGTTTTTT. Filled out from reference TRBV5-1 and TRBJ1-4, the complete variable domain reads KAGVTQTPRYLIKTRGQQVTLSCSPISGHRSVSWYQQTPGQGLQFLFEYFSETQRNKGNFPGRFSGRQFSNSRSEMNVSTLELGDSALYLCASSLTSSVEKLFFGSGTQLSVL.

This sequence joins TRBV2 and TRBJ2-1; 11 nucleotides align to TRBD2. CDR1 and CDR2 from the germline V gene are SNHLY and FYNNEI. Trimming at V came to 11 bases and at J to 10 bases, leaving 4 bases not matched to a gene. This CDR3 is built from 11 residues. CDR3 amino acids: CALAGGREQFF. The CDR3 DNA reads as TGTGCCTTAGCGGGGGGGAGGGAGCAGTTCTTC.

The CDR3 loop reads CATSDLRRTVRTHDTQYF. The CDR3 coding sequence is TGTGCCACCAGTGATTTGAGACGGACTGTAAGGACTCACGATACGCAGTATTTT. This chain joins TRBV24-1 and TRBJ2-3; weak D call: TRBD2 (5 bases). Germline CDR1 KGHDR, CDR2 SFDVKD. The CDR3 sequence is 18 residues long. The V and J ends lost 0 bases and 6 bases respectively, with 21 bases between them.

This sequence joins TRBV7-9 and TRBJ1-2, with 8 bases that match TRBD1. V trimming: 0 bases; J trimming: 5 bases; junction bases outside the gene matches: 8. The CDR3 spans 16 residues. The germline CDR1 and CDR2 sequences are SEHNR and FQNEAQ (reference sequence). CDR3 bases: TGTGCCAGCAGCTTAGCCCTGGGACAGGCGGGGTATGGCTACACCTTC. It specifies CASSLALGQAGYGYTF.

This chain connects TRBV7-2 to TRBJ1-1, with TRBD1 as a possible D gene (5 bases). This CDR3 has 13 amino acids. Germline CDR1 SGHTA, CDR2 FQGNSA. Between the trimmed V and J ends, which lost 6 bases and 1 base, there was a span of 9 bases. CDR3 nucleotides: TGTGCCAGCAGATATACAGGGAACACTGAAGCTTTCTTT. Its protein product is CASRYTGNTEAFF.

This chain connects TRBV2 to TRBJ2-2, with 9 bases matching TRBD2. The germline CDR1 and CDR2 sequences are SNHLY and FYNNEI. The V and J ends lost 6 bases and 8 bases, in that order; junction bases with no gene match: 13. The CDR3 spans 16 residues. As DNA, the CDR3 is TGTGCCAGCAGACCTGGGGGACTAGCCATCAATGGGGAGCTGTTTTTT. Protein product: CASRPGGLAINGELFF.

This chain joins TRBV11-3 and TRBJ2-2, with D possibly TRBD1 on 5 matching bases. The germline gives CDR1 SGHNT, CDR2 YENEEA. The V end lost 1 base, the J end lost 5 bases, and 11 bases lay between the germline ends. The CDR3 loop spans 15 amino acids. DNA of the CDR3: TGTGCCAGCAGCTTAGGGGGCCCAGAGACCGGGGAGCTGTTTTTT. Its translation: CASSLGGPETGELFF.

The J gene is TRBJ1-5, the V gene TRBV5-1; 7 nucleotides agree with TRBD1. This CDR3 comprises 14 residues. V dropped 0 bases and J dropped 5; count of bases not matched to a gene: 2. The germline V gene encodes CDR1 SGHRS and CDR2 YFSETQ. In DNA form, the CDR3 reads TGCGCCAGCAGCTTGGGGGACAGTGATCAGCCCCAGCATTTT. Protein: CASSLGDSDQPQHF.

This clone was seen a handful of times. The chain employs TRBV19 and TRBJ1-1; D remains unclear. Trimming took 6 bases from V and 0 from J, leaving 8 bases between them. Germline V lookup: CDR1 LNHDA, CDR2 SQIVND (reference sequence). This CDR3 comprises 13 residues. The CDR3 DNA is TGTGCCAGTAGCAACGGGTTGAACACTGAAGCTTTCTTT. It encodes CASSNGLNTEAFF.

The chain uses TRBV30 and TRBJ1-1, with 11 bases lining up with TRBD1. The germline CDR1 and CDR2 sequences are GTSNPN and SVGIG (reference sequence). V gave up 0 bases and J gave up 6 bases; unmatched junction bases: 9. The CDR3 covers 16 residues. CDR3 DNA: TGTGCCTGGAGTGTCAAGGACAGGGGGCGAGGCGCTGAAGCTTTCTTT. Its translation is CAWSVKDRGRGAEAFF.

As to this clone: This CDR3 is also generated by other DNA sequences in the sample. The CDR3 DNA follows: TGTGCCAGCTCACCAAATACCTACGAGCAGTACTTC. Translating gives CASSPNTYEQYF. V gene TRBV18 combines with J gene TRBJ2-7, with D unclear. V was cut by 2 bases and J by 2 bases, with 4 bases left in between. The CDR3 runs to 12 residues. The V gene's germline CDR1 is KGHSH and CDR2 LQKENI.